The TCR beta chain under discussion was sequenced for a study of blood T cell repertoires in COVID-19. Clones were read by immunoSEQ multiplex PCR, and TCRdb kept only the in-frame ones, dropping some. The sample carries 250,000 to 350,000 clones, approximately 88% recorded once. The ends lost 11 bases at V and 4 bases at J; junction bases unmatched: 9. Germline-derived CDR1 and CDR2 are SNHLY and FYNNEI. The CDR3 sequence is 13 residues long. This receptor was identified in a woman aged 40 to 49 who had recovered from COVID-19. V gene TRBV2 combines with J gene TRBJ2-7, with TRBD1 matching over 9 bases. Sequenced input: peripheral blood. The CDR3 DNA sequence: TGTGCCGGTACCGGGACAGGGATTTACGAGCAGTACTTC. Protein: CAGTGTGIYEQYF. The complete variable domain, with remaining parts taken from reference TRBV2 and TRBJ2-7, reads EPEVTQTPSHQVTQMGQEVILRCVPISNHLYFYWYRQILGQKVEFLVSFYNNEISEKSEIFDDQFSVERPDGSNFTLKIRSTKLEDSAMYFCAGTGTGIYEQYFGPGTRLTVT.